These T cell receptor beta chains were read from a single sample in a study of blood T cells in healthy people across ages. One entry per CDR3 protein, called by TCRdb with MiXCR from the 5' RACE reads. There are approximately 580,000 distinct CDR3 sequences in the sample; more than 20% occur only once, and 8.7% lies in the top ten. The same data also went into a second study, on T cells of mothers and their children.

Sequencing was done on a sample of blood. The origin of the receptors is a boy aged 5-17 years in good health. CDR3s include the opening cysteine and the closing phenylalanine or tryptophan. D genes are given only for firm matches. Expanded clones get a size class; other rows say once, few or many, or leave the size out.

v_call: TRBV21-1
d_call: .
clone_size: few
j_call: TRBJ2-4
cdr3_aa: CASSNLGQGIKKAKNIQCF
cdr3_nt: TGTGCCAGCAGCAATTTAGGACAGGGAATAAAAAAAGCCAAAAACATTCAGTGCTTC

v_call: TRBV11-2
d_call: TRBD2
clone_size: few
j_call: TRBJ2-5
cdr3_aa: CASSQRGRGLGETQYF
cdr3_nt: TGTGCCAGCAGCCAGCGCGGTCGGGGACTAGGAGAGACCCAGTACTTC

v_call: TRBV7-2
d_call: .
clone_size: .
j_call: TRBJ1-2
cdr3_aa: CASSPRRGDNYGYTF
cdr3_nt: TGTGCCAGCAGCCCCCGCAGGGGCGATAACTATGGCTACACCTTC

v_call: TRBV5-1
d_call: .
clone_size: few
j_call: TRBJ2-2
cdr3_aa: CASSLDPGLTGELFF
cdr3_nt: TGCGCCAGCAGCTTGGATCCGGGCCTCACCGGGGAGCTGTTTTTT

v_call: TRBV4-3
d_call: TRBD2
clone_size: .
j_call: TRBJ2-7
cdr3_aa: CASSQDGPGGSYEQYF
cdr3_nt: TGCGCCAGCAGCCAAGATGGGCCGGGAGGCTCCTACGAGCAGTACTTC

v_call: TRBV7-9
d_call: .
clone_size: few
j_call: TRBJ2-7
cdr3_aa: CASSPSLGHYEQYF
cdr3_nt: TGTGCCAGCAGCCCAAGTCTGGGACACTACGAGCAGTACTTC

v_call: TRBV6-6
d_call: .
clone_size: .
j_call: TRBJ1-1
cdr3_aa: CASSYGGADTEAFF
cdr3_nt: TGTGCCAGCAGTTACGGGGGGGCGGACACTGAAGCTTTCTTT

v_call: TRBV4-3
d_call: TRBD2
clone_size: few
j_call: TRBJ2-2
cdr3_aa: CASSQDRLAGVTNTGELFF
cdr3_nt: TGCGCCAGCAGCCAAGACCGGCTAGCGGGGGTCACCAACACCGGGGAGCTGTTTTTT

v_call: TRBV20-1
d_call: TRBD1
clone_size: .
j_call: TRBJ1-5
cdr3_aa: CSARDPGTANQPQHF
cdr3_nt: TGCAGTGCTAGAGACCCTGGGACAGCTAATCAGCCCCAGCATTTT

v_call: TRBV5-1
d_call: TRBD1
clone_size: .
j_call: TRBJ1-2
cdr3_aa: CASSSTSGTGIGPNYGYTF
cdr3_nt: TGCGCCAGCAGCTCAACCTCCGGGACAGGGATTGGCCCAAACTATGGCTACACCTTC

v_call: TRBV7-2
d_call: .
clone_size: .
j_call: TRBJ2-3
cdr3_aa: CASTPPRGLGTDTQYF
cdr3_nt: TGTGCCAGCACCCCGCCCAGGGGTCTCGGAACAGATACGCAGTATTTT

v_call: TRBV29-1
d_call: .
clone_size: few
j_call: TRBJ1-2
cdr3_aa: CSVEDFGGFYGHTF
cdr3_nt: TGCAGCGTTGAGGACTTCGGGGGGTTCTATGGCCACACCTTC

v_call: TRBV11-2
d_call: .
clone_size: .
j_call: TRBJ1-1
cdr3_aa: CASSRWTRNTEAFF
cdr3_nt: TGTGCCAGCAGCCGATGGACGAGGAACACTGAAGCTTTCTTT

v_call: TRBV6-5
d_call: TRBD2
clone_size: .
j_call: TRBJ2-1
cdr3_aa: CASSITSGSPNEQFF
cdr3_nt: TGTGCCAGCAGTATAACTAGCGGGAGCCCCAATGAGCAGTTCTTC

v_call: TRBV11-1
d_call: .
clone_size: few
j_call: TRBJ2-1
cdr3_aa: CASSTLTTDEQFF
cdr3_nt: TGTGCCAGCAGCACCCTTACTACGGATGAGCAGTTCTTC

v_call: TRBV7-2
d_call: .
clone_size: .
j_call: TRBJ2-3
cdr3_aa: CASSLAGYPGAGDTQYF
cdr3_nt: TGTGCCAGCAGCTTAGCGGGTTATCCGGGGGCTGGAGATACGCAGTATTTT

v_call: TRBV4-1
d_call: TRBD1
clone_size: few
j_call: TRBJ2-5
cdr3_aa: CASSRNTRQGAEEQYF
cdr3_nt: TGCGCCAGCAGCCGAAACACTCGACAGGGGGCGGAAGAGCAGTACTTC

v_call: TRBV10-3
d_call: .
clone_size: .
j_call: TRBJ2-4
cdr3_aa: CAISESGAGDIQYF
cdr3_nt: TGTGCCATCAGTGAATCGGGGGCGGGAGACATTCAGTACTTC

v_call: TRBV11-2
d_call: TRBD1
clone_size: .
j_call: TRBJ2-7
cdr3_aa: CASSLPSTGGSGEQYF
cdr3_nt: TGTGCCAGCAGCTTACCCTCGACAGGGGGCTCTGGGGAGCAGTACTTC

v_call: TRBV3-1
d_call: .
clone_size: few
j_call: TRBJ2-1
cdr3_aa: CASSQDGRGRWNEQFF
cdr3_nt: TGTGCCAGCAGCCAGGATGGAAGGGGGAGATGGAATGAGCAGTTCTTC

v_call: TRBV20-1
d_call: .
clone_size: many
j_call: TRBJ2-7
cdr3_aa: CSAPENSYEQYF
cdr3_nt: TGCAGTGCCCCAGAGAACTCCTACGAGCAGTACTTC

v_call: TRBV4-3
d_call: .
clone_size: once
j_call: TRBJ2-6
cdr3_aa: CASSQDRAGGANVLTF
cdr3_nt: TGCGCCAGCAGCCAAGATAGGGCGGGAGGGGCCAACGTCCTGACTTTC

v_call: TRBV30
d_call: .
clone_size: .
j_call: TRBJ2-2
cdr3_aa: CMGVFTGELFF
cdr3_nt: TGTATGGGGGTGTTTACCGGGGAGCTGTTTTTT

v_call: TRBV5-1
d_call: TRBD1
clone_size: .
j_call: TRBJ1-2
cdr3_aa: CASSEQGTASSYYGYTF
cdr3_nt: TGCGCCAGCAGCGAACAGGGGACCGCCTCGTCATACTATGGCTACACCTTC

v_call: TRBV29-1
d_call: .
clone_size: few
j_call: TRBJ1-2
cdr3_aa: CSGGEGGPYGYTF
cdr3_nt: TGCAGCGGGGGGGAGGGTGGCCCCTATGGCTACACCTTC

v_call: TRBV6-2/TRBV6-3
d_call: TRBD2
clone_size: .
j_call: TRBJ2-7
cdr3_aa: CASRLGTSGSYEQYF
cdr3_nt: TGTGCCAGCAGGTTGGGGACTAGCGGTTCCTACGAGCAGTACTTC

v_call: TRBV4-2
d_call: TRBD2
clone_size: few
j_call: TRBJ2-5
cdr3_aa: CASNQDRAGGRETQYF
cdr3_nt: TGTGCCAGCAACCAAGATCGTGCGGGAGGTCGGGAGACCCAGTACTTC

v_call: TRBV28
d_call: TRBD1
clone_size: few
j_call: TRBJ1-4
cdr3_aa: CASSPSPIRGQFNEKLFF
cdr3_nt: TGTGCCAGCAGTCCGAGTCCGATTCGGGGACAGTTCAATGAAAAACTGTTTTTT

v_call: TRBV19
d_call: .
clone_size: .
j_call: TRBJ2-1
cdr3_aa: CASKGGANYNEQFF
cdr3_nt: TGTGCCAGTAAGGGGGGAGCAAACTACAATGAGCAGTTCTTC

v_call: TRBV6-1
d_call: .
clone_size: .
j_call: TRBJ2-7
cdr3_aa: CASSEYSSYEQYF
cdr3_nt: TGTGCCAGCAGTGAATACTCGAGCTACGAGCAGTACTTC

v_call: TRBV7-8
d_call: .
clone_size: .
j_call: TRBJ2-5
cdr3_aa: CASSLGLAGPRRGETQYF
cdr3_nt: TGTGCCAGCAGCTTAGGTCTGGCGGGACCCCGGAGAGGAGAGACCCAGTACTTC

v_call: TRBV20-1
d_call: .
clone_size: few
j_call: TRBJ2-1
cdr3_aa: CSADGPRSSYNEQFF
cdr3_nt: TGCAGTGCGGATGGACCCCGGAGCTCCTACAATGAGCAGTTCTTC

v_call: TRBV10-3
d_call: .
clone_size: .
j_call: TRBJ2-7
cdr3_aa: CAISGTPSGAYEQYF
cdr3_nt: TGTGCCATCAGTGGTACGCCGTCCGGGGCCTACGAGCAGTACTTC

v_call: TRBV11-1
d_call: .
clone_size: few
j_call: TRBJ2-5
cdr3_aa: CASSFGGTNQETQYF
cdr3_nt: TGTGCCAGCAGCTTTGGGGGGACGAACCAAGAGACCCAGTACTTC

v_call: TRBV27
d_call: .
clone_size: .
j_call: TRBJ2-4
cdr3_aa: CASSSVGIQYF
cdr3_nt: TGTGCCAGCAGTTCGGTGGGCATTCAGTACTTC

v_call: TRBV7-9
d_call: .
clone_size: .
j_call: TRBJ1-2
cdr3_aa: CASSLGSLGGYTF
cdr3_nt: TGTGCCAGCAGCTTAGGGAGTCTCGGTGGCTACACCTTC

v_call: TRBV7-9
d_call: TRBD2
clone_size: .
j_call: TRBJ2-1
cdr3_aa: CASSSPGGNEQFF
cdr3_nt: TGTGCCAGCAGCTCCCCGGGGGGCAATGAGCAGTTCTTC

v_call: TRBV4-3
d_call: .
clone_size: few
j_call: TRBJ1-1
cdr3_aa: CASSQDVSGNTEAFF
cdr3_nt: TGCGCCAGCAGCCAAGATGTGTCAGGGAACACTGAAGCTTTCTTT

v_call: TRBV28
d_call: .
clone_size: many
j_call: TRBJ2-4
cdr3_aa: CASSFGQNIQYF
cdr3_nt: TGTGCCAGCAGTTTCGGGCAAAACATTCAGTACTTC

v_call: TRBV7-2
d_call: TRBD1
clone_size: .
j_call: TRBJ1-1
cdr3_aa: CASSFRAGTGPLGTEAFF
cdr3_nt: TGTGCCAGCAGCTTTAGGGCCGGGACAGGGCCCCTGGGTACTGAAGCTTTCTTT

v_call: TRBV27
d_call: TRBD1
clone_size: few
j_call: TRBJ2-7
cdr3_aa: CASSSYITGTEGDEQYF
cdr3_nt: TGTGCCAGCAGTTCTTACATTACCGGGACAGAGGGTGACGAGCAGTACTTC

v_call: TRBV4-3
d_call: .
clone_size: .
j_call: TRBJ2-3
cdr3_aa: CASSQDTPSTDTQYF
cdr3_nt: TGCGCCAGCAGCCAAGACACGCCGAGCACAGATACGCAGTATTTT

v_call: TRBV20-1
d_call: TRBD2
clone_size: few
j_call: TRBJ2-1
cdr3_aa: CSARGGTSNYEQFF
cdr3_nt: TGCAGTGCTAGGGGCGGGACTAGTAACTATGAGCAGTTCTTC

v_call: TRBV7-9
d_call: .
clone_size: many
j_call: TRBJ2-5
cdr3_aa: CASSFSGQETQYF
cdr3_nt: TGTGCCAGCAGTTTTTCGGGGCAAGAGACCCAGTACTTC

v_call: TRBV4-1
d_call: .
clone_size: few
j_call: TRBJ2-1
cdr3_aa: CASSQVGADSNNEQFF
cdr3_nt: TGCGCCAGCAGCCAAGTAGGGGCCGATTCTAACAATGAGCAGTTCTTC

v_call: TRBV10-3
d_call: .
clone_size: few
j_call: TRBJ2-2
cdr3_aa: CAISGIRENTGELFF
cdr3_nt: TGTGCCATCAGTGGAATTCGAGAGAACACCGGGGAGCTGTTTTTT

v_call: TRBV7-2
d_call: .
clone_size: few
j_call: TRBJ2-7
cdr3_aa: CASSLGNAEQYF
cdr3_nt: TGTGCCAGCAGCTTAGGTAACGCCGAGCAGTACTTC

v_call: TRBV30
d_call: .
clone_size: .
j_call: TRBJ2-3
cdr3_aa: CAWKTGANTQYF
cdr3_nt: TGTGCCTGGAAAACGGGGGCTAATACGCAGTATTTT

v_call: TRBV3-1
d_call: .
clone_size: many
j_call: TRBJ2-7
cdr3_aa: CASSQVHEQYF
cdr3_nt: TGTGCCAGCAGCCAAGTCCACGAGCAGTACTTC

v_call: TRBV7-3
d_call: .
clone_size: .
j_call: TRBJ2-7
cdr3_aa: CASSSPRLGFQPHEQYF
cdr3_nt: TGTGCCAGCAGCTCTCCCCGACTAGGGTTTCAACCCCACGAGCAGTACTTC

v_call: TRBV6-5
d_call: TRBD1
clone_size: .
j_call: TRBJ2-1
cdr3_aa: CASTRDSVNYNEQFF
cdr3_nt: TGTGCCAGCACCCGGGACAGCGTCAACTACAATGAGCAGTTCTTC

v_call: TRBV27
d_call: TRBD1
clone_size: .
j_call: TRBJ1-2
cdr3_aa: CASSPITNRGLSGYTF
cdr3_nt: TGTGCCAGCAGTCCCATTACCAACAGGGGACTTAGCGGCTACACCTTC

v_call: TRBV29-1
d_call: .
clone_size: few
j_call: TRBJ2-1
cdr3_aa: CSVAAGSYNEQFF
cdr3_nt: TGCAGCGTGGCTGCGGGGAGTTACAATGAGCAGTTCTTC

v_call: TRBV27
d_call: .
clone_size: .
j_call: TRBJ2-3
cdr3_aa: CAPTGQHSTDTQYF
cdr3_nt: TGTGCCCCCACCGGCCAACACAGCACAGATACGCAGTATTTT

v_call: TRBV7-3
d_call: .
clone_size: .
j_call: TRBJ1-1
cdr3_aa: CASSLTWTVNTEAFF
cdr3_nt: TGTGCCAGCAGCTTAACGTGGACTGTGAACACTGAAGCTTTCTTT

v_call: TRBV28
d_call: .
clone_size: .
j_call: TRBJ1-1
cdr3_aa: CASTLQQGYAFF
cdr3_nt: TGTGCCAGCACCCTCCAACAGGGATATGCTTTCTTT